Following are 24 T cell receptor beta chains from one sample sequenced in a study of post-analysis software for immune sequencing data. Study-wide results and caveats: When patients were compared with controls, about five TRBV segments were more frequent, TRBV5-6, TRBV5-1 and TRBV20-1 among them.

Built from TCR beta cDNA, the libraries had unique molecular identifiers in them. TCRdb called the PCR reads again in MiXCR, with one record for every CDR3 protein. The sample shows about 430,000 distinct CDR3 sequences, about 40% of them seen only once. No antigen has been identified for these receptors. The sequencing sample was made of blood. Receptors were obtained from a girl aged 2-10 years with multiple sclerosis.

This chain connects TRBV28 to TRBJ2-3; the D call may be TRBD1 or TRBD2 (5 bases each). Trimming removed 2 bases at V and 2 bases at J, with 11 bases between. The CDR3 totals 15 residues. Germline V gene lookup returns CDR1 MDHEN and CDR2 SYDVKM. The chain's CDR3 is CASSLIRDDTDTQYF. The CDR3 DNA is TGTGCCAGCAGTTTAATTCGGGACGACACAGATACGCAGTATTTT.

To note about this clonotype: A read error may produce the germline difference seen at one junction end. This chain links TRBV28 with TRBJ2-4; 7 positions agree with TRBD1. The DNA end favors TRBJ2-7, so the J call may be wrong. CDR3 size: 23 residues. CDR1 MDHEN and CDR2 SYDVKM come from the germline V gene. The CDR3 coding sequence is TGCGCCAGCAGTACAGCGAGACCCGGGACAGCTCAGCCGCCTTGGATTGGGTCCTACGAGCAGTACTTC. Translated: CASSTARPGTAQPPWIGSYEQYF.

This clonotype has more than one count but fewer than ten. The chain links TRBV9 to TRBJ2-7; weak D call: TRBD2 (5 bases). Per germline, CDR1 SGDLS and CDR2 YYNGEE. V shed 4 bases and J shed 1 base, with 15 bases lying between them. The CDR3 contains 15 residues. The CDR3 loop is CASSTESTGSYEQYF. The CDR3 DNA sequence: TGTGCCAGCAGCACCGAATCGACGGGATCCTACGAGCAGTACTTC.

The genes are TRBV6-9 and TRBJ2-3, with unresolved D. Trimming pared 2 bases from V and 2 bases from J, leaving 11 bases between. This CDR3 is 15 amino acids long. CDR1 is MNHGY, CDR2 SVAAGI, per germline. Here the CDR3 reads CASSYTVKTTDTQYF. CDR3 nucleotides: TGTGCCAGCAGTTATACGGTGAAAACCACAGATACGCAGTATTTT.

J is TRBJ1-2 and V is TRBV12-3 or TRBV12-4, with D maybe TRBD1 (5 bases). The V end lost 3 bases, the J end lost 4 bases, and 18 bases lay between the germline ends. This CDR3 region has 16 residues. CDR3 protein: CASSFLGVRGGYGYTF. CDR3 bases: TGTGCCAGCAGTTTCTTAGGGGTTCGGGGTGGCTATGGCTACACCTTC.

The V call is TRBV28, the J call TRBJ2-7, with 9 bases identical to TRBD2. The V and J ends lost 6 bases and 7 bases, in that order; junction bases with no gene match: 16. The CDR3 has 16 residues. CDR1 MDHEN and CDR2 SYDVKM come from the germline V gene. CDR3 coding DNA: TGTGCCAGCAGGAGGGTTCCTAGCGGGAACTCTAGGGAGCAGTACTTC. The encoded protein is CASRRVPSGNSREQYF. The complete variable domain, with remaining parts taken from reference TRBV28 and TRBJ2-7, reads DVKVTQSSRYLVKRTGEKVFLECVQDMDHENMFWYRQDPGLGLRLIYFSYDVKMKEKGDIPEGYSVSREKKERFSLILESASTNQTSMYLCASRRVPSGNSREQYFGPGTRLTVT.

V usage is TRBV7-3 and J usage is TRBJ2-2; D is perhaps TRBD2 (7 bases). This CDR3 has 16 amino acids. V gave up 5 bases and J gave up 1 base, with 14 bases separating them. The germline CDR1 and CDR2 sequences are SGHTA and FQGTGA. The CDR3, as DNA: TGTGCCAGCAGCCTCCTGGGAGGGGGGAACACCGGGGAGCTGTTTTTT. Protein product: CASSLLGGGNTGELFF.

The CDR3 spells CASGPRTGGTDTQYF. The CDR3 DNA reads TGTGCCAGCGGCCCACGGACAGGGGGCACAGATACGCAGTATTTT. The J gene is TRBJ2-3, the V gene TRBV27; 9 nucleotides match TRBD1. The CDR3 sequence is 15 residues long. CDR1 and CDR2 (germline): MNHEY, SMNVEV (reference sequence). V lost 8 bases to trimming and J lost 1 base; unmatched junction nucleotides: 7.

Written as DNA, the CDR3 is TGTGCCAGCAGCTTAAGATATACGGGAGAGACCCAGTACTTC. This gives the protein CASSLRYTGETQYF. This chain links TRBV7-2 with TRBJ2-5; D gene uncertain. Germline CDR1 reads SGHTA; CDR2 reads FQGNSA. This CDR3 has 14 residues. V lost 2 bases to trimming and J lost 4 bases, with 11 bases between them.

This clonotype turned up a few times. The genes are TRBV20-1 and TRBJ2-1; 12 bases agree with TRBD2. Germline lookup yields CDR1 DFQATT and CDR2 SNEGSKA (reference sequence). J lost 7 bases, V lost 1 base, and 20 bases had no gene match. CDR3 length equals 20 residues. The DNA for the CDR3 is TGCAGTGCTAGAGGGTGGTTGGAGACTAGCGGGAGTTCAAGAAAGAATGAGCAGTTCTTC. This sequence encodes CSARGWLETSGSSRKNEQFF.

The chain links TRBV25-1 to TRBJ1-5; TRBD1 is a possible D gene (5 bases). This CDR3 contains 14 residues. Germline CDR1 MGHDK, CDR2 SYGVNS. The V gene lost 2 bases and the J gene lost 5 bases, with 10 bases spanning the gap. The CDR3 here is CASSEAQGYQPQHF. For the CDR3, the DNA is TGTGCCAGCAGTGAAGCGCAGGGCTATCAGCCCCAGCATTTT.

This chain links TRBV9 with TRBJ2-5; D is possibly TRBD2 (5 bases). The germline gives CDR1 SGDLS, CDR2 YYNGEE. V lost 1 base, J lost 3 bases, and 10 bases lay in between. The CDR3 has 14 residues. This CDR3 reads CASSVNPGKETQYF. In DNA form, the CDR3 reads TGTGCCAGCAGCGTAAATCCGGGAAAAGAGACCCAGTACTTC. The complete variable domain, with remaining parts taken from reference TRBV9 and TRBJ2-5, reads DSGVTQTPKHLITATGQRVTLRCSPRSGDLSVYWYQQSLDQGLQFLIQYYNGEERAKGNILERFSAQQFPDLHSELNLSSLELGDSALYFCASSVNPGKETQYFGPGTRLLVL.

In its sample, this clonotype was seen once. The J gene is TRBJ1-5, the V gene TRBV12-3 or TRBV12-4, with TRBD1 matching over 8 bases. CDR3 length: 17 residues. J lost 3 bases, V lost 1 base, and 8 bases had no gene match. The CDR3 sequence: CASSLVVQDRDNQPQHF. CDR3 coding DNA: TGTGCCAGCAGTTTAGTCGTTCAGGACAGGGACAATCAGCCCCAGCATTTT.

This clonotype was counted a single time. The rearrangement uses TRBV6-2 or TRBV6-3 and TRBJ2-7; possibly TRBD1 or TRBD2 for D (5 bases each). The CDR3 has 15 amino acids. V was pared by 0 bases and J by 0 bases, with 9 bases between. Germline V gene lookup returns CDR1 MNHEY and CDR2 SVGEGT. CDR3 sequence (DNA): TGTGCCAGCAGTTACTCAACGAGGGGCTCCTACGAGCAGTACGTC. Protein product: CASSYSTRGSYEQYV.

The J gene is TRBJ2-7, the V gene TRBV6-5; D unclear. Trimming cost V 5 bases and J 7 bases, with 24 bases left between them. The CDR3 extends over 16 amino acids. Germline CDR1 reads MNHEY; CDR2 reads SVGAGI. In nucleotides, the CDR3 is TGTGCCAGCAGTACCCCCAGGACCGACAAGTTCTGGGAGCAGTACTTC. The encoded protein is CASSTPRTDKFWEQYF.

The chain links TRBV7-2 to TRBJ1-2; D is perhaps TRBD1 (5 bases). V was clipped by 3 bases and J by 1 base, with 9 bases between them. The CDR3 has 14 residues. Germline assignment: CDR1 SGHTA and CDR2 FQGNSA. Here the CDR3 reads CASSLGRINYGYTF. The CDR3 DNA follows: TGTGCCAGCAGCTTGGGACGGATTAACTATGGCTACACCTTC. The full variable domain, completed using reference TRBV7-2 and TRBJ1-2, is GAGVSQSPSNKVTEKGKDVELRCDPISGHTALYWYRQSLGQGLEFLIYFQGNSAPDKSGLPSDRFSAERTGGSVSTLTIQRTQQEDSAVYLCASSLGRINYGYTFGSGTRLTVV.

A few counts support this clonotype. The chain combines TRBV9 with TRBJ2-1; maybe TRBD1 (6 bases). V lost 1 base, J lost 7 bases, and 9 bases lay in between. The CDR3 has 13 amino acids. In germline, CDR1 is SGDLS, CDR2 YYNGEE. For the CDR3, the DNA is TGTGCCAGCAGCGTACGGACAGATAATGAGCAGTTCTTC. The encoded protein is CASSVRTDNEQFF. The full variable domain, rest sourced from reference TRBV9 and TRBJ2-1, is DSGVTQTPKHLITATGQRVTLRCSPRSGDLSVYWYQQSLDQGLQFLIQYYNGEERAKGNILERFSAQQFPDLHSELNLSSLELGDSALYFCASSVRTDNEQFFGPGTRLTVL.

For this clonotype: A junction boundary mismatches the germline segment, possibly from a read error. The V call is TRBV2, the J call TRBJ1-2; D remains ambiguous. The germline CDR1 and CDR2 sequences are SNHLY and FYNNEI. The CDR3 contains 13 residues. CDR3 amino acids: CTSSESPRVLYTF. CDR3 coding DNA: TGTACCAGCAGTGAAAGTCCCCGAGTTCTTTACACCTTC.

The CDR3 sequence: CSVGQRVGEKLFF. The CDR3 nucleotides read TGCAGCGTTGGTCAACGAGTGGGTGAAAAACTGTTTTTT. The V and J genes are TRBV29-1 and TRBJ1-4; D is unresolved. This CDR3 has 13 residues. CDR1 and CDR2 (germline): SQVTM, ANQGSEA. The germline V and J ends were trimmed by 4 bases and 7 bases, with 13 bases remaining between them.

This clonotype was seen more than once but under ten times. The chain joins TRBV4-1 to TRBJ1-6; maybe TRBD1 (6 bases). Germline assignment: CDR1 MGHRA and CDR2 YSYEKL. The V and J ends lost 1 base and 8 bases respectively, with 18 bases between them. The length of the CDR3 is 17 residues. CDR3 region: CASSQVLAGHRDSPLHF. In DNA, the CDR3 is TGCGCCAGCAGCCAAGTCCTGGCAGGCCACAGGGATTCACCCCTCCACTTT.

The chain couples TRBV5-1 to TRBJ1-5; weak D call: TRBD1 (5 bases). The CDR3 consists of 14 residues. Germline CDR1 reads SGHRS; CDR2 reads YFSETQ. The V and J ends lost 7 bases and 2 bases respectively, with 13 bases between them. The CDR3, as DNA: TGCGCCAGCTCAGAAATAGGGGGCAATCAGCCCCAGCATTTT. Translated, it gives CASSEIGGNQPQHF.

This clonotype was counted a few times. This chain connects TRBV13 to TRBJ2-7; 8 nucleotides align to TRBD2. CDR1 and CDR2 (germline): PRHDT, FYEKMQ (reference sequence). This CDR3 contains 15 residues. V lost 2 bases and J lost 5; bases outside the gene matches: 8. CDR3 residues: CASSLWCTSGNEQYF. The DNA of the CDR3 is TGTGCCAGCAGCTTATGGTGTACTAGCGGTAACGAGCAGTACTTC.

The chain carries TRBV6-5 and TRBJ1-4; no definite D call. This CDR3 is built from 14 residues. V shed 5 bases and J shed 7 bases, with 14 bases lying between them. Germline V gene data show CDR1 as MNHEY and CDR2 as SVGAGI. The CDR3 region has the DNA TGTGCCAGCAGTAGAGGGCAGGCGGGTGAAAAACTGTTTTTT. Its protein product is CASSRGQAGEKLFF.

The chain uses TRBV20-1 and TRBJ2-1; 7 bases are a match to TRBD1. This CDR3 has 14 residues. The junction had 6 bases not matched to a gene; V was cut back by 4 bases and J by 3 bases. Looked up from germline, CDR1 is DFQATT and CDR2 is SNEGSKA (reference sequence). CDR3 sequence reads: CSATKDRRYNEQFF. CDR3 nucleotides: TGCAGTGCTACCAAGGACAGGCGCTACAATGAGCAGTTCTTC.